The rows below give T cell receptor beta chains drawn from one sample of a study of CD8 T cells in Susac syndrome. TCRdb reprocessed the immunoSEQ multiplex PCR reads via MiXCR and lists one record per CDR3 protein. The sample includes some 170,000 distinct CDR3 sequences, around 94% of them seen just once. The specimen sequenced was CD4+ T cells from PBMCs. The receptors originated from a human donor with Susac syndrome. CDR3s include the opening cysteine and the closing phenylalanine or tryptophan. D genes are given only for firm matches. Size is omitted from some rows. Given values are once, few, many or a class for expanded clones.

. | TRBJ1-2 | TRBV2 | . | TGTGCCAGCAGTAGGGAGAACTATGGCTACACCTTC | CASSRENYGYTF
TRBD1 | TRBJ2-1 | TRBV10-3 | . | TGTGCCATCAGCCCGGGACAGGGTGGTGAGCAGTTCTTC | CAISPGQGGEQFF
. | TRBJ2-1 | TRBV5-5 | . | TGTGCCAGCAGGCTCGCCGGGGGTGTATACAATGAGCAGTTCTTC | CASRLAGGVYNEQFF
. | TRBJ1-1 | TRBV4-2 | . | TGTGCCAGCAGCCAGGGCTGGTACGGTGAAGCTTTCTTT | CASSQGWYGEAFF
. | TRBJ2-3 | TRBV23-1 | . | TGCGCCAGCAGTCCCCCCTCGCGCCAGGGCGTGGGCACAGATACGCAGTATTTT | CASSPPSRQGVGTDTQYF
TRBD2 | TRBJ2-3 | TRBV29-1 | . | TGCAGCGTCCCCAGGCGGGGGGGCCTCTCACAGGATACGCAGTATTTT | CSVPRRGGLSQDTQYF
TRBD1 | TRBJ1-2 | TRBV19 | . | TGTGCCAGTAGTTCCTCCTTGGACAGGGGCTACGGCTACACCTTC | CASSSSLDRGYGYTF
TRBD2 | TRBJ2-7 | TRBV25-1 | . | TGTGCCAGCACGGCTAGCGGTTCCTACGAGCAGTACTTC | CASTASGSYEQYF
. | TRBJ2-7 | TRBV20-1 | . | TGCAGTGCCAGGGAACAGACCCAATACGAGCAGTACTTC | CSAREQTQYEQYF
. | TRBJ2-7 | TRBV29-1 | few | TGCAGCGGACGGAACTCCTACGAGCAGTACTTC | CSGRNSYEQYF
TRBD1 | TRBJ1-1 | TRBV30 | . | TGTGCCTGGGTGGGACAGACAAACACTGAAGCTTTCTTT | CAWVGQTNTEAFF
TRBD2 | TRBJ2-7 | TRBV11-2 | . | TGTGCCAGCAGACGGGGACTAGCGGGGGGCTACGAGCAGTACTTC | CASRRGLAGGYEQYF
. | TRBJ1-1 | TRBV23-1 | . | TGCGCCAGCAAGAACACGGTCACTGAAGCTTTCTTT | CASKNTVTEAFF
TRBD1 | TRBJ2-1 | TRBV20-1 | . | TGCAGTGCTAGGGGGCCGGGACAGGGGGCAGGTGAGCAGTTCTTC | CSARGPGQGAGEQFF
. | TRBJ2-2 | TRBV6-2/TRBV6-3 | . | TGTGCCAGCAGTCTCCGGTTTTCAGGGACCGGGGAGCTGTTTTTT | CASSLRFSGTGELFF
TRBD2 | TRBJ2-3 | TRBV20-1 | . | TGCAGTGCTAAAAGAGCGGGGGGTAGCACAGATACGCAGTATTTT | CSAKRAGGSTDTQYF
TRBD1 | TRBJ2-3 | TRBV28 | . | TGTGCCAGCAGTTCCAGGGGGCGCACAGATACGCAGTATTTT | CASSSRGRTDTQYF
TRBD2 | TRBJ2-7 | TRBV19 | . | TGTGCCAGTAGTGAAATAGCGGGGGAACCTTACGAGCAGTACTTC | CASSEIAGEPYEQYF
. | TRBJ2-3 | TRBV2 | . | TGTGCCAGCAGTGACGGTATCAGCACAGATACGCAGTATTTT | CASSDGISTDTQYF
. | TRBJ1-1 | TRBV30 | . | TGTGCCTGGAGGACAGACACAAACACTGAAGCTTTCTTT | CAWRTDTNTEAFF